This entry lists 21 T cell receptor beta chains sequenced from one sample in a study of cytomegalovirus exposure and HLA in healthy donors. The primer mix had 60 Vbeta and 13 Jbeta primers. Repertoires were generated with immunoSEQ multiplex PCR, while TCRdb's copy carries only in-frame clones and drops some. The sample has some 160,000 clones, around 75% seen once. The sequenced sample was PBMCs. These receptor sequences come from a woman aged 40 to 49 in good health and CMV-seronegative.

This chain links TRBV28 with TRBJ1-4, with a weak D call TRBD1 (6 bases). V dropped 8 bases and J dropped 6 bases, with 16 bases sitting between them. This CDR3 has 14 amino acids. Germline lookup yields CDR1 MDHEN and CDR2 SYDVKM. The CDR3 coding sequence is TGTGCCAGCGCAACAGGGAGGGTGGATGAAAAACTGTTTTTT. Encoded protein: CASATGRVDEKLFF.

The chain recombines TRBV7-8 with TRBJ1-1; 11 bases agree with TRBD1. J lost 2 bases, V lost 5 bases, and 1 base had no gene match. The V gene's germline CDR1 is SGHVS and CDR2 FQNEAQ. The CDR3 loop spans 14 amino acids. CDR3 nucleotide sequence: TGTGCCAGCAGCGGGACAGGGGGTAACACTGAAGCTTTCTTT. It codes for CASSGTGGNTEAFF.

This clone has a handful of counts. This chain links TRBV29-1 with TRBJ1-4; no firm D call. The CDR3 totals 14 residues. In germline, CDR1 is SQVTM, CDR2 ANQGSEA. The ends were cut back, 5 bases at V and 7 bases at J, with 17 bases in the middle. CDR3 amino acids: CSVTWTPASEKLFF. The CDR3, as DNA: TGCAGCGTTACATGGACTCCCGCCAGTGAAAAACTGTTTTTT. The entire variable domain, with the rest obtained from reference TRBV29-1 and TRBJ1-4, is as follows: SAVISQKPSRDICQRGTSLTIQCQVDSQVTMMFWYRQQPGQSLTLIATANQGSEATYESGFVIDKFPISRPNLTFSTLTVSNMSPEDSSIYLCSVTWTPASEKLFFGSGTQLSVL.

This clone appeared once. V and J are TRBV5-1 and TRBJ2-7; 9 nucleotides line up with TRBD1. From germline, CDR1 is SGHRS and CDR2 YFSETQ. Trimming at V came to 4 bases and at J to 9 bases, leaving 8 bases not matched to a gene. This CDR3 is built from 13 residues. CDR3 sequence reads: CASSTGTGSGQYF. CDR3 sequence (DNA): TGCGCCAGCAGCACCGGGACAGGGTCCGGGCAGTACTTC.

The rearrangement uses TRBV5-5 and TRBJ2-7, with 13 nucleotides matching TRBD2. CDR3 length equals 18 residues. Germline values: CDR1 SGHKS, CDR2 YYEKEE (reference sequence). The trim removed 0 bases at V and 4 bases at J, leaving 10 bases unmatched. The CDR3 nucleotides read TGTGCCAGCAGCTTGGTAGGGACTAGCGGGACTTTAGGGTACGAGCAGTACTTC. Translation gives CASSLVGTSGTLGYEQYF.

This sequence joins TRBV18 and TRBJ2-1, with 9 positions matching TRBD2. The CDR3 covers 15 residues. Trimming took 0 bases from V and 5 from J; bases not matched to a gene: 2. Germline loops: CDR1 KGHSH, CDR2 LQKENI. CDR3 amino acids: CASSPPSGGNNEQFF. The CDR3 DNA reads as TGTGCCAGCTCACCACCTAGCGGGGGTAACAATGAGCAGTTCTTC.

The chain is built from TRBV5-8 and TRBJ2-7; TRBD1 matches 10 bases. The germline gives CDR1 SGHTS, CDR2 YDEGEE. The CDR3 runs 14 residues. Losses at the gene ends were 4 bases for V and 3 bases for J; bases not matched to a gene: 4. The CDR3 sequence: CASSLRTGGYEQYF. CDR3 sequence (DNA): TGTGCCAGCAGCCTTCGGACAGGGGGCTACGAGCAGTACTTC.

The chain is built from TRBV2 and TRBJ1-1; D is ambiguous. The CDR3 sequence is 12 residues long. Germline V gene data show CDR1 as SNHLY and CDR2 as FYNNEI. Trimming cost V 6 bases and J 7 bases, with 12 bases left between them. Written as DNA, the CDR3 is TGTGCCAGCAGATCTCCCGCCAGTGAAGCTTTCTTT. Translation: CASRSPASEAFF.

The CDR3 region has the DNA TGCGCCAGCAGCTTAGTACCAAATTTACGAGGAGCTTTCTTT. This encodes CASSLVPNLRGAFF. The chain links TRBV5-1 to TRBJ1-1; D unclear. V gave up 2 bases and J gave up 10 bases, with 18 bases separating them. CDR3 length equals 14 residues. Germline V CDR1 and CDR2: SGHRS, YFSETQ.

This sequence joins TRBV27 and TRBJ1-1; 8 positions agree with TRBD1. Trimming removed 2 bases from V and 5 bases from J; junction bases left unmatched: 7. The CDR3 runs 15 residues. Germline assignment: CDR1 MNHEY and CDR2 SMNVEV (reference sequence). The DNA of the CDR3 is TGTGCCAGCAGTTTAACCCAGGGGGCGGGAACTGAAGCTTTCTTT. This gives the protein CASSLTQGAGTEAFF.

The J gene is TRBJ2-1, the V gene TRBV25-1; a possible D gene is TRBD2 (7 bases). With 1 base removed from V and 7 bases from J, the gap between germline ends came to 17 bases. Germline V gives CDR1 MGHDK, CDR2 SYGVNS. The CDR3 is made up of 16 amino acids. CDR3: CASSELGGRASNEQFF. CDR3 DNA: TGTGCCAGCAGTGAATTAGGGGGGAGGGCCTCGAATGAGCAGTTCTTC.

This clone was recorded once. The chain couples TRBV6-1 to TRBJ1-2; D ambiguous. This CDR3 contains 14 residues. Trimming cost V 5 bases and J 4 bases, with 14 bases left between them. Germline loops: CDR1 MNHNS, CDR2 SASEGT. The CDR3 reads CASSSTDPGYGYTF. Here the CDR3 DNA reads TGTGCCAGCAGTTCCACAGATCCTGGCTATGGCTACACCTTC.

The chain links TRBV5-1 to TRBJ2-7; 10 nucleotides agree with TRBD1. The CDR3 consists of 15 residues. V was pared by 0 bases and J by 4 bases, with 4 bases of the junction left unmatched. CDR1 and CDR2 (germline): SGHRS, YFSETQ. The CDR3 protein is CASSLEGQGQYEQYF. As DNA, the CDR3 is TGCGCCAGCAGCTTGGAGGGACAGGGGCAGTACGAGCAGTACTTC.

Only a few counts were recorded for this clone. The rearrangement links TRBV7-6 to TRBJ1-2; D is perhaps TRBD1 (5 bases). The germline V gene encodes CDR1 SGHVS and CDR2 FNYEAQ. This CDR3 region has 12 residues. V was pared by 1 base and J by 8 bases, with 8 bases between. The CDR3 protein is CASSLGREGYTF. The CDR3 DNA reads TGTGCCAGCAGCTTAGGCAGGGAAGGCTACACCTTC.

This clone was detected only a few times. V is TRBV5-6 and J is TRBJ1-2; D perhaps matches TRBD1 (5 bases). Germline V gene sequence: CDR1 SGHDT, CDR2 YYEEEE. This CDR3 has 13 amino acids. V lost 4 bases to trimming and J lost 4 bases, with 11 bases between them. CDR3 in amino acids: CASSDTGSYGYTF. CDR3 in DNA: TGTGCCAGCAGCGATACAGGATCCTATGGCTACACCTTC. The entire variable domain, with the rest obtained from reference TRBV5-6 and TRBJ1-2, is as follows: DAGVTQSPTHLIKTRGQQVTLRCSPKSGHDTVSWYQQALGQGPQFIFQYYEEEERQRGNFPDRFSGHQFPNYSSELNVNALLLGDSALYLCASSDTGSYGYTFGSGTRLTVV.

This clone occurred a few times. This chain joins TRBV27 and TRBJ1-2; 11 bases align to TRBD1. Trimming took 3 bases from V and 3 from J; bases not matched to a gene: 6. CDR1 and CDR2 (germline): MNHEY, SMNVEV (reference sequence). The CDR3 consists of 16 residues. The CDR3 reads CASSFTGTGGHYGYTF. For the CDR3, the DNA is TGTGCCAGCAGTTTTACCGGGACAGGGGGGCACTATGGCTACACCTTC.

The CDR3, as DNA: TGTGCCAGCAGCCTCAGAGGATCTGAAAAACTGTTTTTT. Translation gives CASSLRGSEKLFF. The chain recombines TRBV5-4 with TRBJ1-4; D ambiguous. Trimming took 4 bases from V and 7 from J, leaving 11 bases between them. CDR1 is SGHNT and CDR2 is YYREEE in the germline V gene (reference sequence). This CDR3 comprises 13 residues. Drawing the rest from reference TRBV5-4 and TRBJ1-4, the complete variable domain is ETGVTQSPTHLIKTRGQQVTLRCSSQSGHNTVSWYQQALGQGPQFIFQYYREEENGRGNFPPRFSGLQFPNYSSELNVNALELDDSALYLCASSLRGSEKLFFGSGTQLSVL.

CDR3 loop: CASSFASPGGAHEQFF. The CDR3 bases are TGTGCCAGCAGTTTCGCCTCTCCCGGGGGGGCCCATGAGCAGTTCTTC. The chain carries TRBV27 and TRBJ2-1; 8 nucleotides line up with TRBD2. Unmatched junction bases numbered 12, after V lost 3 bases and J lost 8 bases. Germline values: CDR1 MNHEY, CDR2 SMNVEV (reference sequence). The CDR3 consists of 16 residues.

This clone was detected ten times or more. The J gene is TRBJ1-3, the V gene TRBV5-6; D uncertain. The V end was cut by 4 bases, the J end by 3 bases, with 17 bases between. CDR1 is SGHDT, CDR2 YYEEEE, per germline. CDR3 size: 16 residues. The CDR3 loop reads CASSGDGGSFGNTIYF. CDR3 sequence (DNA): TGTGCCAGCAGCGGAGACGGAGGGTCTTTTGGAAACACCATATATTTT.

CDR3 in amino acids: CASRTGESFRYGYTF. The CDR3 DNA follows: TGTGCCAGCCGGACAGGGGAGTCGTTTCGGTATGGCTACACCTTC. The chain is built from TRBV6-1 and TRBJ1-2; 9 bases are shared with TRBD1. V trimming: 8 bases; J trimming: 5 bases; junction bases outside the gene matches: 12. The CDR3 spans 15 residues. CDR1 and CDR2 (germline): MNHNS, SASEGT.

The gene calls are TRBV18 and TRBJ2-7; 8 nucleotides match TRBD1. The CDR3 runs to 16 residues. V dropped 3 bases and J dropped 0; count of bases not matched to a gene: 7. Germline CDR1 and CDR2: KGHSH and LQKENI. The CDR3 spells CASSPFGTGFSYEQYF. CDR3 DNA sequence: TGTGCCAGCTCACCCTTCGGGACAGGATTCTCCTACGAGCAGTACTTC.